What follows is one TCR beta chain and its context. Its antigen specificity is not known. The record has no base qualities; no much larger clone is one base away. Using the deep immunoSEQ assay, multiplex PCR amplified TCR CDR3 regions from genomic DNA. Extracted genomic DNA from each cell subset was distributed evenly across all wells of several immunoSEQ 96-well plates, and each plate was treated as a replicate. For sorted subsets, roughly 190 ng of genomic DNA, equivalent to 25,000 to 35,000 T cell genomes, went into each replicate PCR. Purified libraries were measured with a Qubit 3.0 fluorometer, size-checked on a Bioanalyzer 2100, and measured again with the KAPA Library Quantification kit. Each immunoSEQ 96-well plate was sequenced on its own single-read 150-cycle Illumina NextSeq 550 flow cell. In the source study's methods: Because the immunoSEQ output included only junctional sequences and no quality scores, the filtering could not be the same as the filtering used for full-length reads. To assign V/J genes and CDR3, sequences were annotated using PyIR, a Python wrapper for IgBLAST v1.9, with IMGT germline references. Any read was removed if the V/J assignment was weak (E-value above 1e-6), the CDR3 was missing, or the read contained stop codons, out-of-frame junctions, or ambiguous translated residues. A V3J clonotype was defined by an identical inferred V gene, J gene, and CDR3 amino acid sequence. Percentage overlap between repertoires was computed as shared unique clonotypes divided by the size of the smaller repertoire. Richness of each repertoire was evaluated using RTK rarefaction, the Chao1 estimator, and Recon v2.1 estimates of unobserved clonotypes. Generation probabilities for all TCRbeta clonotypes obtained by the gDNA method from several donors were computed using OLGA. This immuneACCESS table, as held by TCRdb, lists in-frame sequences with V and J called but not all clones. Of the missing ones, under half trace to an unresolved V gene in checked studies; the others have no known cause. That table gives V, J and clone size, and the DNA gave D and trimming. Recorded for this sample are more than 2 million clones; around 96% of them occurred a single time. Together, the top ten hold about 1.1% of the sample.

V drops 4 bases and J drops 5 bases, leaving 14 bases in between. From the germline V gene, CDR1 is MGHRA and CDR2 is YSYEKL. The CDR3 goes from the cysteine to the phenylalanine over 15 residues. The DNA shown is the 45-base CDR3, in frame from base 1. The sample originates from a study of shared clonotypes between healthy human individuals (dated by TCRdb to 2018 to 2020). For the wider study: Three men and two women, aged 18 to 49 years, made up the cohort. Per donor, three plates each were used for CD4 naive and CD4 memory, two for CD8 naive, and one for CD8 memory. To estimate repertoire size and how much clonotypes are shared between individuals, the study performed deep sequencing of blood TCR repertoires from roughly five healthy adults. To increase sequencing depth and limit assay-specific biases, different laboratories used diverse techniques to prepare libraries and sequence TCR repertoires. Each donor's leukapheresis produced roughly between roughly 0.94 and 9.5 billion PBMCs.

CD8 naive samples were obtained by positive selection for CCR7 among CD45RO-negative cells, yielding a CD45RA+CCR7+ population from which TemRA cells were excluded. The donors were healthy, HIV-negative adults with no recently reported acute infections or vaccinations. All donors were Caucasian adults living in Nashville, Tennessee, USA. Blood was obtained by leukapheresis, after which PBMCs were separated by Ficoll-Histopaque density gradient centrifugation and cryopreserved in liquid nitrogen vapor phase. Analytical flow cytometry was used to check the purity and quantity of each magnetically sorted T cell population. From each sorted fraction, genomic DNA was isolated and quantified by UV absorbance on a Nanodrop 2000c. Results the study describes overall, beyond this receptor: Higher generation probabilities were observed for clonotypes shared by all four sorted-subset donors than for non-shared clonotypes. Sampling was restricted to blood, and TCR repertoires in tissues likely differ from the TCR repertoires found in blood. Rarefaction of sorted-subset datasets indicated incomplete sequencing despite the large sequencing depth. Pairwise subsampling led to the expectation that sequencing depth would affect the degree of clonotype sharing among donors. Because the study included a small number of donors, the genetic and exposure-history diversity represented was limited. Roughly 5% of naive CD4, more than 3% of naive CD8, around 2.3% of memory CD4, and roughly 0.4% of memory CD8 clonotypes were shared across four donors. Naive subsets generally had larger estimated clonotype richness than memory subsets did.

The chain is made from TRBV4-1 and TRBJ2-2; matching of 7 bases hints at TRBD1 as the D gene. The TCR comes from a man younger than 30 in good health. The sample was naive CD8+ T cells sorted from blood. Reading the label with the study, this specimen's cell subset or site is: CD45RA+CCR7+. The nucleotide sequence is TGCGCCAGCAGCCCGGGGGACAGAACGACCGGGGAGCTGTTTTTT. Translated, this gives CASSPGDRTTGELFF.